A selection of T cell receptor beta chains follows, all from one sample in a study of cytomegalovirus exposure and HLA in healthy donors. The data were produced by immunoSEQ multiplex PCR, yet TCRdb's version contains in-frame clones alone and is incomplete. In the table there are about 71,000 clones, 90% to 95% of which are singletons. The sequencing input was PBMCs. These receptors all come from a man in his late teens or twenties in good health and CMV-seropositive. The CDR3 runs from the conserved cysteine through the conserved F or W. A D gene is named only where the DNA matches it firmly. Expanded clones are given a class, and other clones once, few, many or no size at all.

V gene	clone size	J gene	D gene	CDR3 DNA	CDR3 protein
TRBV9	.	TRBJ2-3	.	TGTGCCAGCAGCGTAGCGGCAGATACGCAGTATTTT	CASSVAADTQYF
TRBV29-1	.	TRBJ1-3	TRBD1	TGCAGCGTTCGACAGGGGGGGATTGGAAACACCATATATTTT	CSVRQGGIGNTIYF
TRBV5-1	.	TRBJ2-1	TRBD2	TGCGCCAGCAGCTTGGGGCCTAGCGGCTCCTACAATGAGCAGTTCTTC	CASSLGPSGSYNEQFF
TRBV5-4	.	TRBJ1-2	TRBD1	TGCGCCAGCAGCGGGGACAGGTTCAACTATGGCTACACCTTC	CASSGDRFNYGYTF
TRBV4-1	.	TRBJ2-3	TRBD1	TGCGCCAGCAGCCCGACAGGGGGCAACAGTAGAGGCACAGATACGCAGTATTTT	CASSPTGGNSRGTDTQYF
TRBV7-2	.	TRBJ1-4	.	TGTGCCAGCAGCCCCCAAGGGAGGGAGAATGAAAAACTGTTTTTT	CASSPQGRENEKLFF
TRBV4-1	.	TRBJ2-6	.	TGCGCCAGCAGCCAAGAAGTATCGCAGGCTGGGGCCAACGTCCTGACTTTC	CASSQEVSQAGANVLTF
TRBV10-3	once	TRBJ2-7	TRBD1	TGTGCCATCAGTGGGGAGGACAGGGGATCCTACGAGCAGTACTTC	CAISGEDRGSYEQYF
TRBV7-8	.	TRBJ1-5	TRBD1	TGTGCCAGCAGCTTGCAACTTACGCCGAGGGGGCTAGATCAGCCCCAGCATTTT	CASSLQLTPRGLDQPQHF
TRBV2	.	TRBJ2-6	TRBD2	TGTGCCAGCAGGGGAGGGACTAGCGGGGGCGGGGCTGGGGCCAACGTCCTGACTTTC	CASRGGTSGGGAGANVLTF
TRBV5-1	.	TRBJ2-3	.	TGCGCCAGCAGCTTGGTGGGTAGCGGAGGGACAGATACGCAGTATTTT	CASSLVGSGGTDTQYF
TRBV20-1	.	TRBJ2-7	TRBD1	TGCAGTGCCCCAATAGACAGGGGGAACCCCTTC	CSAPIDRGNPF
TRBV5-6	once	TRBJ1-3	.	TGTGCCAGCAGCCCGACGGGAGGGTTTACAAACACCATATATTTT	CASSPTGGFTNTIYF
TRBV19	few	TRBJ2-1	TRBD1	TGTGCCAGTAGTGCTCGGGACAGGTGGGACAATGAGCAGTTCTTC	CASSARDRWDNEQFF
TRBV28	.	TRBJ1-1	TRBD1	TGTGCCAGCAGACTCTTATTAACAGGGGGACCGAACACTGAAGCTTTCTTT	CASRLLLTGGPNTEAFF
TRBV19	.	TRBJ2-1	.	TGTGCCAGTAGTACGGACTCCCGAAGTGGTAATGAGCAGTTCTTC	CASSTDSRSGNEQFF
TRBV7-2	.	TRBJ2-7	.	TGTGCCAGCAGCTTAGGACAGGTCCTATCCTACGAGCAGTACTTC	CASSLGQVLSYEQYF
TRBV2	.	TRBJ1-1	TRBD1	TGTGCCAGCAGTGTAGTAGGACAGGGGATCGGAGCTTTCTTT	CASSVVGQGIGAFF
TRBV6-5	.	TRBJ1-2	.	TGTGCCAGCAGTTACACTTCGCAGGGGCAATATGGCTACACCTTC	CASSYTSQGQYGYTF
TRBV5-1	.	TRBJ2-7	TRBD2	TGCGCCAGCAGCTTTGACCACTATAGCGGGGCCTACGAGCAGTACTTC	CASSFDHYSGAYEQYF
TRBV6-1	.	TRBJ2-2	TRBD1	TGTGCCAGCAGGGTACAGGGGGACACCGGGGAGCTGTTTTTT	CASRVQGDTGELFF
TRBV19	few	TRBJ1-5	TRBD1	TGTGCCAGTAGGACGAGGACCGGGACAGGAGGTAGATTACAGGGTCAGCCCCAGCATTTT	CASRTRTGTGGRLQGQPQHF
TRBV11-2	.	TRBJ1-4	TRBD1	TGTGCCAGCAGCTTATCGACAGGGAGGCGAGAAAAACTGTTTTTT	CASSLSTGRREKLFF
TRBV4-1	.	TRBJ1-4	TRBD1	TGCGCCAGCAGCCAAATGGGGGACAGGGGACAGCGAAAACTGTTTTTT	CASSQMGDRGQRKLFF
TRBV7-2	.	TRBJ1-1	.	TGTGCCAGCAGCTTACTTATCCGGGACACTGAAGCTTTCTTT	CASSLLIRDTEAFF
TRBV18	.	TRBJ1-5	.	TGTGCCAGCTCGCCAGGGAGTAATCAGCCCCAGCATTTT	CASSPGSNQPQHF
TRBV4-2	.	TRBJ2-7	TRBD2	TGTGCCAGCAGCCAAGAGATGGGCGGGGGGGCTCACGAGCAGTACTTC	CASSQEMGGGAHEQYF
TRBV21-1	.	TRBJ1-2	.	TGTGCCAGCAGCCCCCATAGCCAACAGGGGGCAATGCATGGCTACACCTTC	CASSPHSQQGAMHGYTF
TRBV7-9	.	TRBJ1-1	.	TGTGCCAGCAGCTTACCTCCGGGAATCGAAGCTTTCTTT	CASSLPPGIEAFF
TRBV28	.	TRBJ2-3	TRBD2	TGTGCCAGCAGTGCTGAGGGACTAGCGGGGCCCGGGGGCACAGATACGCAGTATTTT	CASSAEGLAGPGGTDTQYF
TRBV11-2	.	TRBJ2-5	.	TGTGCCAGCAGCCCCGCGGGGCAGGGAGAGACCCAGTACTTC	CASSPAGQGETQYF